This TCR beta chain came from a study of blood T cells in healthy people across ages. Study-wide results and limits: TCR beta diversity was tightly associated with the proportion of naive T cells.

On this clonotype: Its antigen is still unknown.

Germline CDR1 is DFQATT and CDR2 is SNEGSKA (reference sequence). The germline V and J ends were trimmed by 6 bases and 4 bases, with 10 bases remaining between them. The CDR3 has 12 amino acids. Together with a sample-barcoded 5' primer, a J-beta primer mix was included in a second PCR lasting about 7 to 11 cycles. TCRdb re-analysed the 5' RACE reads in MiXCR, keeping a single row per CDR3 protein. This sample has approximately 1.5 million distinct CDR3 sequences, with 34% found just once. The chain couples TRBV20-1 to TRBJ1-5; D might be TRBD1 (5 bases). This TCR was recovered from a woman aged 25 to 39 in good health. The sample taken for sequencing was blood. CDR3 DNA sequence: TGCAGTGCGTGGGACCTAAATCAGCCCCAGCATTTT. It translates to CSAWDLNQPQHF.